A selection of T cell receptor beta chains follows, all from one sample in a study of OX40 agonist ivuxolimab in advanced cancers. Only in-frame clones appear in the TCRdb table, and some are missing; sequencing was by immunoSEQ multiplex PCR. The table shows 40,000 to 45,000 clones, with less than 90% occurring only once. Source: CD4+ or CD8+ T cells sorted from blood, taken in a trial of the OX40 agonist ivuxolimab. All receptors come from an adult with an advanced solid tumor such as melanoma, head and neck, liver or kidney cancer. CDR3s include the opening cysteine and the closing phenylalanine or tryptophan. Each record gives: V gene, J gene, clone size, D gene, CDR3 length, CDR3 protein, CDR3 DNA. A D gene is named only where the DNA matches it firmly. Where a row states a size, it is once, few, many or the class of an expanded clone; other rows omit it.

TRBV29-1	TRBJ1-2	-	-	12	CNVRPRGAVYTF	TGCAACGTTCGACCTCGTGGGGCTGTCTACACCTTC
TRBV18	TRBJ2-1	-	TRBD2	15	CASSRREGKYNEQFF	TGTGCCAGCTCACGGCGGGAGGGTAAATACAATGAGCAGTTCTTC
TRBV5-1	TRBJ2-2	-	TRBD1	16	CASSFMTGSIPGELFF	TGCGCCAGCAGCTTCATGACAGGGTCTATACCCGGGGAGCTGTTTTTT
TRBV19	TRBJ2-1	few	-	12	CASESRQNEQFF	TGTGCCAGTGAATCCAGACAGAATGAGCAGTTCTTC
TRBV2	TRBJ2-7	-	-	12	CASSDYSYEQYF	TGTGCCAGCAGTGACTACTCCTACGAGCAGTACTTC
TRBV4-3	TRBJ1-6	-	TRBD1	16	CASSQITGTGDSPLHF	TGCGCCAGCAGCCAAATTACCGGGACAGGGGATTCACCCCTCCACTTT
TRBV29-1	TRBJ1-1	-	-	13	CSVEPGWGTEAFF	TGCAGCGTTGAACCGGGCTGGGGAACTGAAGCTTTCTTT
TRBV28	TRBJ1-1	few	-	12	CASRAGPTEAFF	TGTGCCAGCAGGGCGGGGCCCACTGAAGCTTTCTTT
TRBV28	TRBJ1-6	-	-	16	CASSPARGSYNSPLHF	TGTGCCAGCAGTCCGGCCCGGGGCTCCTATAATTCACCCCTCCACTTT
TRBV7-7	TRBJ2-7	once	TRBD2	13	CASSRNGRGEQYF	TGTGCTAGCAGCCGGAACGGGAGGGGGGAGCAGTACTTC
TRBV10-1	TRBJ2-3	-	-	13	CASSQDRRGTQYF	TGCGCCAGCAGCCAAGACCGACGGGGTACGCAGTATTTT
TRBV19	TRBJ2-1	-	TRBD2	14	CASMTGGAGGEQFF	TGTGCCAGTATGACGGGAGGTGCCGGGGGGGAGCAGTTCTTC
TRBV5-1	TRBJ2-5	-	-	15	CASSLAGASGETQYF	TGCGCCAGCAGCTTGGCGGGGGCGTCAGGAGAGACCCAGTACTTC
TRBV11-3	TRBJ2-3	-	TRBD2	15	CASSWAGGRTDTQYF	TGTGCCAGCAGCTGGGCGGGAGGACGCACAGATACGCAGTATTTT
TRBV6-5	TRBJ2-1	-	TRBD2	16	CASSYSLAGALYEQFF	TGTGCCAGCAGTTACTCGCTAGCGGGAGCCTTGTATGAGCAGTTCTTC
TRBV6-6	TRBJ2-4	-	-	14	CAGGEGGGKNIQYF	TGTGCCGGGGGAGAGGGCGGTGGCAAAAACATTCAGTACTTC
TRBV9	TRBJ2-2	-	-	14	CASSNRLNTGELFF	TGTGCCAGCAGCAACAGGTTAAACACCGGGGAGCTGTTTTTT
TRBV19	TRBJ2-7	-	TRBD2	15	CASPQLAMGSYEQYF	TGTGCCAGTCCCCAACTAGCGATGGGCTCCTACGAGCAGTACTTC
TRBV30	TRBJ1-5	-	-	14	CAWGMTGGNQPQHF	TGTGCCTGGGGGATGACAGGCGGCAATCAGCCCCAGCATTTT
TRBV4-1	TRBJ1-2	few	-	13	CASSQDEYYGYTF	TGCGCCAGCAGCCAAGATGAGTACTATGGCTACACCTTC
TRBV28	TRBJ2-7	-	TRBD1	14	CASKARDRAWEQYF	TGTGCCAGCAAGGCCCGGGACAGGGCATGGGAGCAGTACTTC
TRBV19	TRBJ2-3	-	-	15	CASRISRGDSGTQYF	TGTGCCAGTAGAATCTCTAGGGGCGACAGCGGTACGCAGTATTTT
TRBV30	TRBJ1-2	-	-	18	CAWSVRSWAAPIYYGYTF	TGTGCCTGGAGTGTACGAAGTTGGGCAGCACCAATCTACTATGGCTACACCTTC
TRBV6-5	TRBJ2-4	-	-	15	CASSTLGVAKNIQYF	TGTGCCAGCAGCACTCTGGGGGTGGCCAAAAACATTCAGTACTTC
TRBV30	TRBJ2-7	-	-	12	CAWNRGDHEQYF	TGTGCCTGGAATCGAGGGGATCACGAGCAGTACTTC
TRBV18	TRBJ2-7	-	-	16	CASSPRSTGWEGEQYF	TGTGCCAGCTCACCAAGATCGACAGGCTGGGAGGGCGAGCAGTACTTC
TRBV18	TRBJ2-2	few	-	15	CASSRRTGNTGELFF	TGTGCCAGCTCCCGAAGGACGGGGAACACCGGGGAGCTGTTTTTT
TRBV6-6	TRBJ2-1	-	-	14	CASSPMSSYNEQFF	TGTGCCAGCTCCCCTATGAGCTCCTACAATGAGCAGTTCTTC
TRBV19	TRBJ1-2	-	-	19	CASPIPPTSYYRGNYGYTF	TGTGCCAGCCCTATTCCTCCGACATCATACTATCGGGGTAACTATGGCTACACCTTC
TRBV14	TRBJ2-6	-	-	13	CASSKSGANVLTF	TGTGCCAGCAGCAAATCTGGGGCCAACGTCCTGACTTTC
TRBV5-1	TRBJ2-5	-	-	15	CASSSGDLREETQYF	TGCGCCAGCAGCTCAGGGGACTTGCGAGAAGAGACCCAGTACTTC
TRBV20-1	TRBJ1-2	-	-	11	CSARDPRDYTF	TGCAGTGCTAGAGATCCAAGGGACTACACCTTC
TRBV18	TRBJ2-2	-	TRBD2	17	CASSPLSGRANTGELFF	TGTGCCAGCTCACCGTTGAGCGGGAGGGCCAACACCGGGGAGCTGTTTTTT
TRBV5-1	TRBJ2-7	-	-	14	CASSLGGRTYEQYF	TGCGCCAGCAGCTTGGGGGGACGGACCTACGAGCAGTACTTC
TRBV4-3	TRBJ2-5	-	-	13	CASSRIGGETQYF	TGCGCCAGCAGCCGTATCGGCGGGGAGACCCAGTACTTC
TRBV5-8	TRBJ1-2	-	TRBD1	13	CASSTDRVYGYTF	TGTGCCAGCAGCACCGACAGGGTCTATGGCTACACCTTC